The 21 T cell receptor beta chains below come from one sample, sequenced in a study of Graves' ophthalmopathy and Graves' hyperthyroidism. As the template, RNA transcripts were used to amplify TCR beta CDR3 regions. Scientists carried out first-round RT-PCR using HTBI primers and then a second-round multiplex PCR. TCRdb re-analysed the multiplex PCR reads in MiXCR, keeping a single row per CDR3 protein. Here the sample spans 300,000 to 400,000 distinct CDR3 sequences, 17% being singletons. The sequenced sample was peripheral blood. Receptor source: an adult man with Graves' ophthalmopathy.

This clonotype showed up many times. The rearrangement uses TRBV7-8 and TRBJ2-7; TRBD2 aligns across 9 bases. V trimming: 8 bases; J trimming: 6 bases; junction bases outside the gene matches: 11. CDR1 and CDR2 from the germline V gene are SGHVS and FQNEAQ. CDR3 length equals 14 residues. For the CDR3, the DNA is TGTGCCAGCCAAGTAGCGGGAGTATCGGTCGAGCAGTACTTC. Translation gives CASQVAGVSVEQYF.

The J gene is TRBJ2-5, the V gene TRBV15; D possibly corresponds to TRBD2 (5 bases). CDR3 length equals 15 residues. Germline CDR1 LNHNV, CDR2 YYDKDF (reference sequence). V shed 4 bases and J shed 7 bases, with 19 bases lying between them. CDR3 nucleotides: TGTGCCACCAGCACCGCCGGAGGCTCCCTGGGGACCCAGTACTTC. Its protein product is CATSTAGGSLGTQYF.

This clonotype has a handful of counts. This chain uses TRBV18 with TRBJ1-2; D is unclear. Trimming removed 1 base at V and 3 bases at J, with 9 bases between. The CDR3 loop spans 14 amino acids. CDR1 KGHSH and CDR2 LQKENI come from the germline V gene. The CDR3 nucleotides are TGTGCCAGCTCACCACAGGGAATCGACTATGGCTACACCTTC. The encoded protein is CASSPQGIDYGYTF.

The chain links TRBV29-1 to TRBJ2-7; D perhaps matches TRBD2 (7 bases). CDR1 is SQVTM and CDR2 is ANQGSEA in the germline V gene. V was trimmed by 4 bases and J by 3 bases, leaving 13 bases between them. There are 13 residues in the CDR3. CDR3 sequence reads: CSVGGGAFYEQYF. The CDR3 bases are TGCAGCGTTGGGGGGGGCGCATTCTACGAGCAGTACTTC.

This clonotype came up many times. The genes are TRBV4-2 and TRBJ1-3; maybe TRBD1 (5 bases). The CDR3 sequence is 15 residues long. CDR1 and CDR2 from the germline V gene are LGHNA and YNFKEQ. The V and J ends lost 1 base and 4 bases respectively, with 11 bases between them. The CDR3 bases are TGTGCCAGCAGCCAAGTGAAGGGGCCGGGAAACACCATATATTTT. The encoded protein is CASSQVKGPGNTIYF.

Ten or more counts support this clonotype. The chain carries TRBV3-1 and TRBJ1-6; D remains ambiguous. The CDR3 has 15 amino acids. The V gene's germline CDR1 is LGHDT and CDR2 YNNKEL (reference sequence). V gave up 4 bases and J gave up 10 bases, with 17 bases separating them. The CDR3 DNA reads TGTGCCAGCAGCCCCAGGATGAGGTCGGGATCACCCCTCCACTTT. This encodes CASSPRMRSGSPLHF.

This chain links TRBV6-1 with TRBJ1-2, with 7 positions matching TRBD1. With 7 bases clipped from V and 5 bases from J, the junction kept 7 bases outside the gene matches. The CDR3 length is 13 residues. Germline V gives CDR1 MNHNS, CDR2 SASEGT. The CDR3 DNA follows: TGTGCCAGCACCACGGGACAGTTGTATGGCTACACCTTC. It encodes CASTTGQLYGYTF.

This clonotype was found many times. This chain links TRBV11-1 with TRBJ1-1, with 8 bases fitting TRBD1. After removal of 7 bases from V and 4 bases from J, the junction contained 14 bases not matched to a gene. This CDR3 is built from 16 residues. Germline CDR1 and CDR2: SGHAT and FQDESV (reference sequence). Written as DNA, the CDR3 is TGTGCCAGCATCCTAGGGGCCAGGGGGCGCGGCACTGAAGCTTTCTTT. It encodes CASILGARGRGTEAFF.

This clonotype was seen repeatedly, ten times or more. This chain connects TRBV7-8 to TRBJ2-7; 11 bases align to TRBD1. Germline-derived CDR1 and CDR2 are SGHVS and FQNEAQ. J was trimmed by 4 bases and V by 4 bases; bases with no gene match: 6. The CDR3 sequence is 15 residues long. The CDR3 DNA reads as TGTGCCAGCAGCTACCCGGACAGGGGGCTTTACGAGCAGTACTTC. Translation: CASSYPDRGLYEQYF.

As regards this clonotype: A much larger clone lies a single base off, so this may be a read error. The V gene is TRBV6-1, the J gene TRBJ1-5; D is uncertain. The ends were cut back, 7 bases at V and 4 bases at J, with 14 bases in the middle. The CDR3 covers 14 residues. Germline V gene sequence: CDR1 MNHNS, CDR2 SASEGT. CDR3 sequence reads: CASTGVLRNQPQHF. CDR3 DNA: TGTGCCAGCACCGGGGTCCTCCGTAATCAGCCCCAGCATTTT.

This chain connects TRBV12-3 or TRBV12-4 to TRBJ1-5; no clear D. The CDR3 is made up of 14 amino acids. Trimming took 5 bases from V and 11 from J, leaving 19 bases between them. CDR3 region: CASSPGRRGKAQHF. CDR3 nucleotide sequence: TGTGCCAGCAGTCCCGGGAGGAGAGGGAAGGCCCAGCATTTT.

This clonotype has a count of ten or more. This chain uses TRBV11-2 with TRBJ2-5; D may be TRBD2 (5 bases). The germline gives CDR1 SGHAT, CDR2 FQNNGV. The CDR3 is made up of 14 amino acids. V lost 4 bases and J 4 bases, leaving 13 bases between the germline ends. CDR3 sequence (DNA): TGTGCCAGCAGCTCCTACCAAGGAGGAGAGACCCAGTACTTC. Translation: CASSSYQGGETQYF.

This clonotype has at least ten counts. The rearrangement joins TRBV5-1 to TRBJ1-2, with D hard to call. The V end lost 4 bases, the J end lost 8 bases, and 18 bases lay between the germline ends. The CDR3 sequence is 14 residues long. CDR1 is SGHRS, CDR2 YFSETQ, per germline. Written as DNA, the CDR3 is TGCGCCAGCAGCCATGACACTGGACCGAGGGGCTACACCTTC. It specifies CASSHDTGPRGYTF.

This clonotype was found many times. The chain combines TRBV6-1 with TRBJ1-1; D is uncertain. Germline CDR1 and CDR2: MNHNS and SASEGT. V was trimmed by 4 bases and J by 1 base, leaving 10 bases between them. The CDR3 totals 14 residues. The CDR3 loop reads CASSAMGWNTEAFF. CDR3 in DNA: TGTGCCAGCAGTGCAATGGGTTGGAACACTGAAGCTTTCTTT.

This clonotype was detected many times. CDR3 sequence: CASSVATWETQYF. CDR3 nucleotide sequence: TGTGCCAGCAGCGTAGCTACCTGGGAGACCCAGTACTTC. This chain uses TRBV9 with TRBJ2-5, with unresolved D. Germline V gene sequence: CDR1 SGDLS, CDR2 YYNGEE. V gave up 0 bases and J gave up 5 bases, with 8 bases separating them. The CDR3 contains 13 residues.

This clonotype was counted many times. The J gene is TRBJ1-1, the V gene TRBV7-9; 7 nucleotides agree with TRBD1. V was clipped by 0 bases and J by 6 bases; unmatched bases: 7. The CDR3 spans 15 residues. In germline, CDR1 is SEHNR, CDR2 FQNEAQ (reference sequence). CDR3 loop: CASSLALQGKPEAFF. CDR3 in DNA: TGTGCCAGCAGCTTAGCGTTACAGGGGAAGCCTGAAGCTTTCTTT.

At least ten counts were recorded for this clonotype. V usage is TRBV6-1 and J usage is TRBJ1-5; D perhaps matches TRBD1 (5 bases). The germline gives CDR1 MNHNS, CDR2 SASEGT. The V end was cut by 2 bases, the J end by 0 bases, with 8 bases between. The CDR3 spans 15 residues. The CDR3 DNA reads as TGTGCCAGCAGTGAACGGGGGTATAGCAATCAGCCCCAGCATTTT. Amino acids: CASSERGYSNQPQHF.

This clonotype was counted many times. The chain employs TRBV7-8 and TRBJ1-5; 7 bases agree with TRBD1. The germline V gene encodes CDR1 SGHVS and CDR2 FQNEAQ. After removal of 5 bases from V and 2 bases from J, the junction contained 9 bases not matched to a gene. The CDR3 runs 16 residues. The CDR3 sequence is CASSPHTGTGNQPQHF. CDR3 sequence (DNA): TGTGCCAGCAGCCCTCACACCGGGACAGGCAATCAGCCCCAGCATTTT.

This chain uses TRBV28 with TRBJ2-7; TRBD2 matches at 9 bases. The CDR3 loop spans 14 amino acids. CDR1 and CDR2 from the germline V gene are MDHEN and SYDVKM. The junction had 8 bases not matched to a gene; V was cut back by 8 bases and J by 3 bases. DNA of the CDR3: TGTGCCAGCCACCCGACTAGCGGACACTACGAGCAGTACTTC. Its protein is CASHPTSGHYEQYF.

This clonotype showed up many times. This chain connects TRBV2 to TRBJ1-5; D call uncertain. Germline V gene lookup returns CDR1 SNHLY and CDR2 FYNNEI. There are 13 residues in the CDR3. V was shortened by 6 bases and J by 4 bases, with 10 bases between the two germline ends. The CDR3 loop is CASRGRSNQPQHF. The CDR3 DNA sequence: TGTGCCAGCAGGGGAAGGAGTAATCAGCCCCAGCATTTT.

The rearrangement uses TRBV7-2 and TRBJ2-7; 8 nucleotides align to TRBD1. The CDR3 is made up of 15 amino acids. Germline CDR1 is SGHTA and CDR2 is FQGNSA. V lost 5 bases to trimming and J lost 3 bases; unmatched junction nucleotides: 9. The CDR3 DNA reads TGTGCCAGCAGCCCCCGGACAGGGTTCGTCTACGAGCAGTACTTC. Its translation: CASSPRTGFVYEQYF.